This T cell receptor (beta chain) appears in the sequencing data of a study of cytomegalovirus exposure and HLA in healthy donors. Study-level information: Caucasian-associated ancestry cluster membership applied to about 77% of about 370 genotyped donors. Points from the study as a whole: Upon later analysis, TCR association rates were observed to vary by HLA locus, being highest for DRB1 and lowest for HLA-C.

V was pared by 0 bases and J by 2 bases, with 4 bases of the junction left unmatched. Germline assignment: CDR1 SGHTA and CDR2 FQGNSA. The CDR3 consists of 15 residues. The PCR used 60 Vbeta and 13 Jbeta primers. Profiled with immunoSEQ multiplex PCR; TCRdb holds only in-frame clones, not every one. The profile shows 98,000 or so clones, under 80% of them singletons. A note on this clone: Its matching antigen is unknown.

This receptor was identified in a man aged 40-49 years in good health and CMV-seronegative. The chain combines TRBV7-2 with TRBJ2-7; 7 positions match TRBD1. The sample taken for sequencing was PBMCs. CDR3 sequence reads: CASSLARGSPYEQYF. Written as DNA, the CDR3 is TGTGCCAGCAGCTTAGCCAGGGGGTCCCCCTACGAGCAGTACTTC.